This T cell receptor beta chain appears in the sequencing data of a study of shared clonotypes between healthy human individuals. Study observations and caveats: All-four-donor shared clonotypes had higher generation probabilities than non-shared clonotypes did.

Data came from immunoSEQ multiplex PCR; TCRdb stores just in-frame clones and leaves some out. The sample lists about 2,500,000 clones, just over 90% seen once, with around 0.14% in the top ten. Of note for this clone: Its matching antigen is unknown.

With 5 bases clipped from V and 7 bases from J, the junction kept 6 bases outside the gene matches. CDR3 length: 15 residues. Looked up from germline, CDR1 is LNHNV and CDR2 is YYDKDF (reference sequence). The sequence was collected from a young man in good health. Sample: naive CD4+ T cells sorted from blood. The subset here: CD45RA+ positively selected. The chain uses TRBV15 and TRBJ1-6, with TRBD1 identical over 9 bases. The CDR3 loop is CATSASDRGNSPLHF. CDR3 nucleotide sequence: TGTGCCACCAGCGCTTCAGACAGGGGGAATTCACCCCTCCACTTT.